This T cell receptor beta chain was captured in a study of radiation and T cells in renal cell carcinoma. Only in-frame clones appear in the TCRdb table, and some are missing; sequencing was by immunoSEQ multiplex PCR. The sample holds 140,000 or so clones, 70% to 90% seen once. Study findings and constraints: From baseline, blood top tumor clonotypes peaked at 2 weeks post-radiation.

Time point defined: blood 4 weeks post-SBRT, at nephrectomy. Regarding treatment: 15 Gy SBRT to primary tumor, nephrectomy 4 weeks later. Nephrectomy followed 15 Gy stereotactic body radiation by 4 weeks. After SBRT, blood was collected at 2 and 4 weeks, plus baseline. To note about this clone: The antigen is undetermined.

Looked up from germline, CDR1 is SGHTA and CDR2 is FQGNSA. The ends were cut back, 5 bases at V and 8 bases at J, with 15 bases in the middle. The length of the CDR3 is 13 residues. This material consisted of blood, taken from a patient whose treatment included radiotherapy and nephrectomy. V is TRBV7-2 and J is TRBJ1-2; D not resolved. The sequence was obtained from a woman aged 45 to 65 with renal cell carcinoma. The CDR3 region has the DNA TGTGCCAGCAGCCCGCACAGAACGGGCGGCTACACCTTC. Translating it yields CASSPHRTGGYTF.